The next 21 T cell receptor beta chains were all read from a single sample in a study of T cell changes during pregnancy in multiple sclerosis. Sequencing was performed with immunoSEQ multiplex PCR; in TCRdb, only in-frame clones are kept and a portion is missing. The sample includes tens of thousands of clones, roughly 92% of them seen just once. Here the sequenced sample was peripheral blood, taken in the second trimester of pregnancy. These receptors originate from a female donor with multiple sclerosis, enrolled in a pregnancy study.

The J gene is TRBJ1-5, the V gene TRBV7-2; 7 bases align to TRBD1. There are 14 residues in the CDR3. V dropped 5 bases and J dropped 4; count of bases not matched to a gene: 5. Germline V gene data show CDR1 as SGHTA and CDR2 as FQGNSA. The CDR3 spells CASSPGQVNQPQHF. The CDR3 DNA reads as TGTGCCAGCAGCCCTGGACAGGTGAATCAGCCCCAGCATTTT. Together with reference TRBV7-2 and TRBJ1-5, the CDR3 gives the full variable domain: GAGVSQSPSNKVTEKGKDVELRCDPISGHTALYWYRQSLGQGLEFLIYFQGNSAPDKSGLPSDRFSAERTGGSVSTLTIQRTQQEDSAVYLCASSPGQVNQPQHFGDGTRLSIL.

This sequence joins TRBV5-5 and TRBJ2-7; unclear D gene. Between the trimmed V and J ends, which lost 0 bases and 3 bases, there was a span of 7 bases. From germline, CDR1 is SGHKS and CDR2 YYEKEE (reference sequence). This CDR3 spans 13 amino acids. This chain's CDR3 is CASSLAPSYEQYF. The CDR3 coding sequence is TGTGCCAGCAGCTTGGCCCCGAGCTACGAGCAGTACTTC.

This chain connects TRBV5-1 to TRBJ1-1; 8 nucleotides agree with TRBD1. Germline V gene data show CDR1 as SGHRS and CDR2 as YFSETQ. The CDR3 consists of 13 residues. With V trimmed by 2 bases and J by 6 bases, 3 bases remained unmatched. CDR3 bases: TGCGCCAGCAGCTTAAGGACAGGGTCTGAAGCTTTCTTT. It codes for CASSLRTGSEAFF.

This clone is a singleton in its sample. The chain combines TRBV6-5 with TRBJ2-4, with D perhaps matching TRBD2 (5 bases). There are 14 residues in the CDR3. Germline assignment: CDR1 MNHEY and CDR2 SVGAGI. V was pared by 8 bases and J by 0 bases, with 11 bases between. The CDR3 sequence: CASRGSGAKNIQYF. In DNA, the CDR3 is TGTGCCAGCCGAGGGTCGGGAGCCAAAAACATTCAGTACTTC.

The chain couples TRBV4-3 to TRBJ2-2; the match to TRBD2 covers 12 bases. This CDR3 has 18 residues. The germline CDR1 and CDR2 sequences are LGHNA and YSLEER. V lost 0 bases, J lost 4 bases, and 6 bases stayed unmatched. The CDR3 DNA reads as TGCGCCAGCAGCCAAGAACCTAGCGGGGGGGCCATCACCGGGGAGCTGTTTTTT. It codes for CASSQEPSGGAITGELFF.

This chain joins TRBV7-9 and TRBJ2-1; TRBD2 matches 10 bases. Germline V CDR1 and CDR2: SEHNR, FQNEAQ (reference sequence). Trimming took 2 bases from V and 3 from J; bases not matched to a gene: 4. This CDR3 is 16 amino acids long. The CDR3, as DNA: TGTGCCAGCAGCTTACCTAGCGGGAGTCACTACAATGAGCAGTTCTTC. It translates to CASSLPSGSHYNEQFF. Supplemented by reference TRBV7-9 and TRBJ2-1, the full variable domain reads DTGVSQNPRHKITKRGQNVTFRCDPISEHNRLYWYRQTLGQGPEFLTYFQNEAQLEKSRLLSDRFSAERPKGSFSTLEIQRTEQGDSAMYLCASSLPSGSHYNEQFFGPGTRLTVL.

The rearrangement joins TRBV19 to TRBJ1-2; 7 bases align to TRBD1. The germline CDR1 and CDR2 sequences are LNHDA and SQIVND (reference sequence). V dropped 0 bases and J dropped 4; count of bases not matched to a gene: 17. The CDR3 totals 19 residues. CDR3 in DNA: TGTGCCAGTAGTATAGACCAAGGGGGCCCTGGGGCATTGAGCTATGGCTACACCTTC. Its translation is CASSIDQGGPGALSYGYTF.

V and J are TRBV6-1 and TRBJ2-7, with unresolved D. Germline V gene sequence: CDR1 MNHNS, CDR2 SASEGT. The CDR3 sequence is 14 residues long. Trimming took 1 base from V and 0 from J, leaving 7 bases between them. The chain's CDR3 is CASSEGMSSYEQYF. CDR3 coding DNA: TGTGCCAGCAGTGAAGGTATGAGCTCCTACGAGCAGTACTTC.

CDR3 sequence reads: CASSAQTSFGELFF. For the CDR3, the DNA is TGTGCCAGCAGCGCACAAACTAGTTTCGGGGAGCTGTTTTTT. The rearrangement links TRBV11-2 to TRBJ2-2; D may be TRBD2 (5 bases). The CDR3 is 14 amino acids. V was clipped by 5 bases and J by 7 bases, with 14 bases between them. Per the germline V gene, CDR1 is SGHAT and CDR2 is FQNNGV.

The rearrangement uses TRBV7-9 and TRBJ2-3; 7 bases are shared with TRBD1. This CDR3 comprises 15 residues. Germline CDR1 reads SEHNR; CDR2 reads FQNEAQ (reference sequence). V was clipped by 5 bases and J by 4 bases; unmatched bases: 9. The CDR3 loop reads CASSRHDRVADTQYF. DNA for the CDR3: TGTGCCAGCAGCCGGCACGACAGGGTAGCAGATACGCAGTATTTT.

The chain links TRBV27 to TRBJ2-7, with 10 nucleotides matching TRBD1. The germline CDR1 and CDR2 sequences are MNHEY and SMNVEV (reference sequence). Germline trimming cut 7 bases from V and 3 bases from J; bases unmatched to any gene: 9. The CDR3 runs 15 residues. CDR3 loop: CASKETGGEHYEQYF. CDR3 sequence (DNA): TGTGCCAGCAAAGAGACAGGGGGCGAACACTACGAGCAGTACTTC.

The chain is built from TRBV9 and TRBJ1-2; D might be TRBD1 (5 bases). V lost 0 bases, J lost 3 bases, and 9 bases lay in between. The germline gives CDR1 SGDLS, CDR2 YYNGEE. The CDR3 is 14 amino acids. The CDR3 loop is CASSVGGDYYGYTF. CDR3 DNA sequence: TGTGCCAGCAGCGTAGGGGGGGATTACTATGGCTACACCTTC.

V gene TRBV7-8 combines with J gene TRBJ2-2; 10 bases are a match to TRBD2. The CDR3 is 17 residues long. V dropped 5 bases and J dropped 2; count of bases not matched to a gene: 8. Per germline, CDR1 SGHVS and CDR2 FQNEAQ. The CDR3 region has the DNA TGTGCCAGCAGCAGCCGTACTAGCGGGGCTAACACCGGGGAGCTGTTTTTT. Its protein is CASSSRTSGANTGELFF.

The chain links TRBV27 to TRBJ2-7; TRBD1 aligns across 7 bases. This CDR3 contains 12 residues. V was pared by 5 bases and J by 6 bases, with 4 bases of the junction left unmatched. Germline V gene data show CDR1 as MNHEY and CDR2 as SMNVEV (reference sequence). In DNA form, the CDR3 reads TGTGCCAGCAGTACCACAGGGGTCGAGCAGTACTTC. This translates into CASSTTGVEQYF.

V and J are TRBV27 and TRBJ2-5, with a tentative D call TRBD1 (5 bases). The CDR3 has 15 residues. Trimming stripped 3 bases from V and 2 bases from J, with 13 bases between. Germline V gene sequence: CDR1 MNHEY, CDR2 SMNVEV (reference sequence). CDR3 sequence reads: CASSFTYPGQETQYF. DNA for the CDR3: TGTGCCAGCAGTTTTACGTACCCAGGGCAAGAGACCCAGTACTTC.

The chain's CDR3 is CASSYGQGTNEKLFF. For the CDR3, the DNA is TGTGCCAGTAGTTATGGACAGGGAACTAATGAAAAACTGTTTTTT. V is TRBV19 and J is TRBJ1-4, with 8 bases that match TRBD1. The V gene end was trimmed by 5 bases and the J gene end by 1 base; junction bases not matched to a gene: 3. This CDR3 is 15 amino acids long. Per germline, CDR1 LNHDA and CDR2 SQIVND (reference sequence).

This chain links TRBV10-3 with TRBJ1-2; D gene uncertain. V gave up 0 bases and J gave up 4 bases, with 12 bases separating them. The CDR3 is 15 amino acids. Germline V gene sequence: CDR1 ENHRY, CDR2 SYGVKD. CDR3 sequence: CAISESMADSYGYTF. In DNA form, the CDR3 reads TGTGCCATCAGTGAGTCTATGGCGGACTCCTATGGCTACACCTTC.

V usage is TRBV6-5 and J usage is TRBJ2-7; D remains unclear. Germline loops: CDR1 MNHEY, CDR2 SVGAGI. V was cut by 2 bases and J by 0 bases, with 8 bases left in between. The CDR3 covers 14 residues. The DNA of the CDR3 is TGTGCCAGCAGTTACCAGAGGAGCTCCTACGAGCAGTACTTC. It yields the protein CASSYQRSSYEQYF.

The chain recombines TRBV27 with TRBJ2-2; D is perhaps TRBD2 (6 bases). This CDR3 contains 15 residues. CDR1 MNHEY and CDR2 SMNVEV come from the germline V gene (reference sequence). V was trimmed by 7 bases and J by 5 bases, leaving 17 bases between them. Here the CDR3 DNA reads TGTGCCAGCACTAGATTTAGCGGAGGGACCGGGGAGCTGTTTTTT. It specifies CASTRFSGGTGELFF.

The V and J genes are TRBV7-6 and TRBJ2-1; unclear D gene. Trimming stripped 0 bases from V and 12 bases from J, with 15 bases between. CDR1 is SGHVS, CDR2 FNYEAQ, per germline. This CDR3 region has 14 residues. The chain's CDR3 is CASSLALRDGGQFF. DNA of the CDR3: TGTGCCAGCAGCTTAGCGCTGCGCGACGGCGGGCAGTTCTTC. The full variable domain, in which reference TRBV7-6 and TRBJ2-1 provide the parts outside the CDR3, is GAGVSQSPRYKVTKRGQDVALRCDPISGHVSLYWYRQALGQGPEFLTYFNYEAQQDKSGLPNDRFSAERPEGSISTLTIQRTEQRDSAMYRCASSLALRDGGQFFGPGTRLTVL.

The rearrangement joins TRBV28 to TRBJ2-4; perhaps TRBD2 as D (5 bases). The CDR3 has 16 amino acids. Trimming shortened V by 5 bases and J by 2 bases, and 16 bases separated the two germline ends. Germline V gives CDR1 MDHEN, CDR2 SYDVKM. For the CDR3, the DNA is TGTGCCAGCAGTGGGGTGGGAGTTCTAACCAAAAACATTCAGTACTTC. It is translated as CASSGVGVLTKNIQYF.